Listed below are T cell receptor beta chains from one sample, sequenced in a study of T cell changes during pregnancy in multiple sclerosis. Sequencing used immunoSEQ multiplex PCR; TCRdb keeps in-frame clones, though not all of them. The table includes some 41,000 clones, over 80% detected once. The material was CD4+ T cells from peripheral blood mononuclear cells, obtained in the third trimester of pregnancy. These receptors were obtained from a female donor in good health, enrolled as a control in a pregnancy study. CDR3s include the opening cysteine and the closing phenylalanine or tryptophan. The D gene is left open where the match is weak. A clone size is listed for some rows: how often the clone was seen (once, few, many), or a class if it is expanded.

>NA|once|TRBJ1-3|TRBV25-1
TGTGCCAGCAGTGAATATGTATCCGGGGGCTCTGGAAACACCATATATTTT
CASSEYVSGGSGNTIYF
>NA|NA|TRBJ2-7|TRBV7-9
TGTGCCAGCAGCCAGGTTAGTTCCGACGGCTACGAGCAGTACTTC
CASSQVSSDGYEQYF
>NA|NA|TRBJ2-1|TRBV19
TGTGCCAGTAGTAAAACTAGTGCTGATAATGAGCAGTTCTTC
CASSKTSADNEQFF
>NA|NA|TRBJ1-1|TRBV18
TGTGCCAGCTCACCCGCCGCAGGGAAAATGAACACTGAAGCTTTCTTT
CASSPAAGKMNTEAFF
>TRBD1|NA|TRBJ1-2|TRBV29-1
TGCAGCGTTGAAGACGGTGGAGGGGGCGCGGGGGGCTACACCTTC
CSVEDGGGGAGGYTF
>NA|once|TRBJ2-5|TRBV2
TGTGCCAGCAGTAGGGACACCGGGGAGACCCAGTACTTC
CASSRDTGETQYF
>TRBD2|NA|TRBJ2-1|TRBV10-3
TGTGCCAGTCGCGGGTTCGGGACTAGCGGCAATGAGCAGTTCTTC
CASRGFGTSGNEQFF
>NA|NA|TRBJ2-3|TRBV7-3
TGTGCCAGCAGCTTAGGAGGTTCCCCGGATACGCAGTATTTT
CASSLGGSPDTQYF
>TRBD1|NA|TRBJ2-3|TRBV7-3
TGTGCCAGCAGCCGGACAGGGAGCACAGATACGCAGTATTTT
CASSRTGSTDTQYF
>TRBD1|few|TRBJ2-7|TRBV10-3
TGTGCCATCAGTACAGTCCGACAGGGCAGGTACGAGCAGTACTTC
CAISTVRQGRYEQYF
>NA|once|TRBJ2-2|TRBV7-3
TGTGCCAGCAGCTTGCAACGACTACCGAACACCGGGGAGCTGTTTTTT
CASSLQRLPNTGELFF
>NA|NA|TRBJ2-3|TRBV28
TGTGCCAGCACCTCTTGGCCGGATACGCAGTATTTT
CASTSWPDTQYF
>TRBD1|NA|TRBJ1-1|TRBV2
TGTGCCAGCAGGGACAGGGGATGGAACACTGAAGCTTTCTTT
CASRDRGWNTEAFF
>NA|NA|TRBJ2-5|TRBV7-9
TGTGCCAGCAGCTTGACTTCGGCAATTCTACAAGAGACCCAGTACTTC
CASSLTSAILQETQYF
>NA|NA|TRBJ2-1|TRBV7-3
TGTGCCAGCAGCTACGGACTAACCGGCTACAATGAGCAGTTCTTC
CASSYGLTGYNEQFF
>TRBD1|once|TRBJ1-2|TRBV4-2
TGTGCCAGCAGTCATGGACAGGAGGCTGGCTACACCTTC
CASSHGQEAGYTF
>TRBD2|NA|TRBJ2-2|TRBV11-2
TGTGCCAGCAGCTTAAGACTAGCGGACACCGGGGAGCTGTTTTTT
CASSLRLADTGELFF
>TRBD2|NA|TRBJ2-7|TRBV11-2
TGTGCCAGCAGCCGTCCGGGGGGAAGCTCCTACGAGCAGTACTTC
CASSRPGGSSYEQYF
>NA|NA|TRBJ1-2|TRBV29-1
TGCAGCGTTGAAGGGTACAGGGATTCCGAGGGCTACACCTTC
CSVEGYRDSEGYTF
>NA|NA|TRBJ1-2|TRBV2
TGTGCCAGCAGTGAAGACGGGTACGGCTACACCTTC
CASSEDGYGYTF
>NA|NA|TRBJ1-2|TRBV10-3
TGTGCCATCAGCCGTGAGTTGTATGGCTACACCTTC
CAISRELYGYTF